Included here is one T cell receptor (beta chain) sequence, with context. The data stem from a study of blood T cell repertoires in COVID-19. Study as a whole: The origin of the acute and convalescent COVID-19 samples was the United States, Italy and Spain. PBMCs, B-cell-depleted T cells, or T cells were the source of the cDNA or gDNA that made up the material.

Source study methods: Scientists estimated how many nucleated cells there were by amplifying reference gene primers. Profiling relied on immunoSEQ multiplex PCR, and the TCRdb table lists in-frame clones only, not all of them. D and trimming come from the DNA, and the V and J calls and clone size come from that table. The sample yields about 190,000 clones, 80% to 90% seen once. The TCR sequence derives from a man between 65 and 80 years old with active or convalescent COVID-19. What was sequenced was peripheral blood.

CDR3 residues: CATGTGYADTQYF. The CDR3 DNA sequence: TGTGCCACAGGGACAGGGTATGCAGATACGCAGTATTTT. The J gene is TRBJ2-3, the V gene TRBV24-1; 9 nucleotides align to TRBD1. V lost 10 bases and J lost 4; bases outside the gene matches: 5. Per germline, CDR1 KGHDR and CDR2 SFDVKD. This CDR3 region has 13 residues.